This passage covers 28 T cell receptor beta chains from one sample sequenced in a study of CD8+ T cells in alopecia areata. The sample's treatment: oral pan-JAK inhibitor, 5-10 mg twice daily. Extraction and reverse transcription of RNA yielded cDNA as the sequencing template. Profiling relied on immunoSEQ multiplex PCR, and the TCRdb table lists in-frame clones only, not all of them. The sample includes 35,000 to 50,000 clones, approximately 65% of them seen just once. The sample here was CD8+ T cells sorted from blood, taken at week 4, from a patient treated with tofacitinib. These receptors all come from a human donor with alopecia areata.

V and J are TRBV21-1 and TRBJ2-3; TRBD2 reflects the table's D call only, with no check against the DNA. TRBV21-1 is a known pseudogene. The CDR3 length is 9 residues. Here the CDR3 reads CATGPTQYF. CDR3 nucleotides: TGTGCCACCGGTCCTACGCAGTATTTT.

The CDR3 sequence is CATSRDAGSSYEQYF. Written as DNA, the CDR3 is TGTGCCACCAGCAGAGATGCAGGGAGCTCCTACGAGCAGTACTTC. This chain uses TRBV15 with TRBJ2-7; D possibly uses TRBD1 or TRBD2 (5 bases each). Germline V lookup: CDR1 LNHNV, CDR2 YYDKDF (reference sequence). The CDR3 has 15 amino acids. V was clipped by 0 bases and J by 0 bases, with 9 bases between them.

V gene TRBV30 combines with J gene TRBJ1-1; 9 nucleotides line up with TRBD1. CDR3 length: 12 amino acids. Per germline, CDR1 GTSNPN and CDR2 SVGIG (reference sequence). The J segment lost 11 bases and the V segment lost 0 bases, leaving 4 bases of the junction unmatched. CDR3 sequence reads: CAWSVGTGSAFF. In nucleotides, the CDR3 is TGTGCCTGGAGTGTAGGGACAGGGTCGGCTTTCTTT.

The chain employs TRBV29-1 and TRBJ2-3, with D possibly TRBD2 on 5 matching bases. CDR3 length: 16 amino acids. CDR1 and CDR2 (germline): SQVTM, ANQGSEA. V was trimmed by 5 bases and J by 0 bases, leaving 18 bases between them. The CDR3 protein is CSVTFGLDSSTDTQYF. CDR3 coding DNA: TGCAGCGTTACTTTCGGTTTGGACTCGAGCACAGATACGCAGTATTTT.

The chain couples TRBV4-1 to TRBJ2-2; D gene unclear. CDR3 size: 15 residues. Deletions cut 1 base from V and 2 bases from J, with 8 bases between. The germline gives CDR1 MGHRA, CDR2 YSYEKL. The CDR3 bases are TGCGCCAGCAGCCAAGCGGGTAGTAACACCGGGGAGCTGTTTTTT. Amino acids: CASSQAGSNTGELFF.

The genes are TRBV30 and TRBJ2-5, with TRBD1 as a possible D gene (6 bases). Trimming left V 3 bases short and J 3 bases short, with 11 bases between. There are 13 residues in the CDR3. The germline gives CDR1 GTSNPN, CDR2 SVGIG (reference sequence). The CDR3 loop is CAWSPDRKETQYF. CDR3 DNA sequence: TGTGCCTGGAGCCCGGACAGAAAAGAGACCCAGTACTTC.

The chain employs TRBV5-4 and TRBJ2-3; no firm D call. Per the germline V gene, CDR1 is SGHNT and CDR2 is YYREEE (reference sequence). Trimming pared 3 bases from V and 0 bases from J, leaving 11 bases between. This CDR3 contains 15 residues. The CDR3 DNA is TGTGCCAGCAGCTCGGACCTCTCTAGCACAGATACGCAGTATTTT. Encoded protein: CASSSDLSSTDTQYF.

This sequence joins TRBV29-1 and TRBJ2-1; D call uncertain. The CDR3 loop spans 12 amino acids. Per the germline V gene, CDR1 is SQVTM and CDR2 is ANQGSEA. V shed 1 base and J shed 5 bases, with 6 bases lying between them. In nucleotides, the CDR3 is TGCAGCGTTGAAGGGGTGAACAATGAGCAGTTCTTC. This sequence encodes CSVEGVNNEQFF.

The CDR3 DNA sequence: TGTGCCAGCAGCTACCTACAGGGTCAGCCCCAGCATTTT. It translates to CASSYLQGQPQHF. The chain combines TRBV27 with TRBJ1-5; the D gene is possibly TRBD1 (6 bases). This CDR3 has 13 amino acids. Germline V gene sequence: CDR1 MNHEY, CDR2 SMNVEV (reference sequence). Trimming removed 6 bases from V and 6 bases from J, with 12 bases in between.

The chain joins TRBV5-6 to TRBJ2-7, with 11 bases matching TRBD1. V trimming: 2 bases; J trimming: 7 bases; junction bases outside the gene matches: 2. Per the germline V gene, CDR1 is SGHDT and CDR2 is YYEEEE. This CDR3 contains 13 residues. The CDR3 DNA is TGTGCCAGCAGCTTCGGGACAGGGGGAGAGCAGTACTTC. Translating gives CASSFGTGGEQYF. Complete variable domain (other parts from reference TRBV5-6 and TRBJ2-7): DAGVTQSPTHLIKTRGQQVTLRCSPKSGHDTVSWYQQALGQGPQFIFQYYEEEERQRGNFPDRFSGHQFPNYSSELNVNALLLGDSALYLCASSFGTGGEQYFGPGTRLTVT.

This clone was detected only a few times. The rearrangement joins TRBV27 to TRBJ2-5; D remains ambiguous. V was cut by 5 bases and J by 5 bases, with 15 bases left in between. The CDR3 sequence is 14 residues long. Germline values: CDR1 MNHEY, CDR2 SMNVEV (reference sequence). CDR3 DNA sequence: TGTGCCAGCAGTCGCGACAAGAGTGGGGAGACCCAGTACTTC. Its protein is CASSRDKSGETQYF.

The rearrangement joins TRBV29-1 to TRBJ2-3; D is ambiguous. V was cut by 3 bases and J by 6 bases, with 13 bases left in between. There are 13 residues in the CDR3. CDR1 and CDR2 (germline): SQVTM, ANQGSEA. CDR3 protein: CSVEVGEGDTQYF. CDR3 nucleotide sequence: TGCAGCGTTGAGGTTGGAGAAGGGGATACGCAGTATTTT.

This clone occurred a few times. The chain combines TRBV11-2 with TRBJ2-7; D tentatively reads TRBD1 or TRBD2 (5 bases each). This CDR3 is built from 15 residues. Germline-derived CDR1 and CDR2 are SGHAT and FQNNGV. Between the trimmed V and J ends, which lost 6 bases and 0 bases, there was a span of 15 bases. The CDR3 sequence: CASRLDGTYSYEQYF. Written as DNA, the CDR3 is TGTGCCAGCAGGCTAGATGGGACCTACTCCTACGAGCAGTACTTC.

Written as DNA, the CDR3 is TGTGCCAGCAGCTTTCGACGGTCGGGGGAAGCTTTCTTT. Its protein is CASSFRRSGEAFF. The rearrangement links TRBV27 to TRBJ1-1; D call uncertain. V dropped 6 bases and J dropped 8 bases, with 16 bases sitting between them. The CDR3 loop spans 13 amino acids. Germline V gene data show CDR1 as MNHEY and CDR2 as SMNVEV (reference sequence).

With regard to this clone: The same CDR3 can be traced to other DNA sequences in this sample. The CDR3: CASSQDGTGNQPQHF. The DNA for the CDR3 is TGCGCCAGCAGCCAAGATGGGACAGGGAATCAGCCCCAGCATTTT. V and J are TRBV4-3 and TRBJ1-5, with 9 bases matching TRBD1. Germline V gene sequence: CDR1 LGHNA, CDR2 YSLEER. The CDR3 length is 15 residues. V shed 0 bases, J shed 4 bases, and the junction held 1 base outside the gene matches.

The rearrangement joins TRBV29-1 to TRBJ1-1, with no clear D. The germline V and J ends were trimmed by 6 bases and 8 bases, with 13 bases remaining between them. Germline CDR1 reads SQVTM; CDR2 reads ANQGSEA. The CDR3 spans 11 residues. The CDR3 region has the DNA TGCAGCGTGCAGGATTCCTTGGAAGCTTTCTTT. It encodes CSVQDSLEAFF.

The chain recombines TRBV27 with TRBJ2-1; TRBD1 aligns across 9 bases. CDR3 length: 15 residues. Losses at the gene ends were 8 bases for V and 1 base for J; bases not matched to a gene: 6. Germline V gene data show CDR1 as MNHEY and CDR2 as SMNVEV (reference sequence). DNA for the CDR3: TGTGCCAGCCGGGACAGGGCTAGATCCTACAATGAGCAGTTCTTC. It translates to CASRDRARSYNEQFF.

This clone appeared once. This chain uses TRBV30 with TRBJ2-7; TRBD1 agrees at 9 bases. The trim removed 0 bases at V and 2 bases at J, leaving 2 bases unmatched. This CDR3 region has 14 residues. Germline V gene lookup returns CDR1 GTSNPN and CDR2 SVGIG (reference sequence). The CDR3 bases are TGTGCCTGGAGTGTAGGGACAGGGACCTACGAGCAGTACTTC. This translates into CAWSVGTGTYEQYF.

This chain uses TRBV19 with TRBJ1-2, with D perhaps matching TRBD1 (5 bases). Germline assignment: CDR1 LNHDA and CDR2 SQIVND (reference sequence). The CDR3 spans 12 residues. Trimming removed 5 bases from V and 3 bases from J, with 7 bases in between. The CDR3 bases are TGTGCCAGTAGTTCGGGGGACTATGGCTACACCTTC. Residues: CASSSGDYGYTF.

This clone was seen once. V and J are TRBV30 and TRBJ1-1; D is possibly TRBD1 (6 bases). The germline V and J ends were trimmed by 3 bases and 4 bases, with 15 bases remaining between them. Germline lookup yields CDR1 GTSNPN and CDR2 SVGIG (reference sequence). The length of the CDR3 is 14 residues. The CDR3, as DNA: TGTGCCTGGAGCGGGGGGCAAAGGAGCACTGAAGCTTTCTTT. As protein: CAWSGGQRSTEAFF.

V gene TRBV27 combines with J gene TRBJ2-1, with D uncertain. Trimming left V 2 bases short and J 3 bases short, with 5 bases between. CDR3 size: 13 residues. The germline CDR1 and CDR2 sequences are MNHEY and SMNVEV (reference sequence). CDR3 nucleotide sequence: TGTGCCAGCAGTTTAGGTCTCTACAATGAGCAGTTCTTC. As protein: CASSLGLYNEQFF.

The chain is built from TRBV25-1 and TRBJ2-7; 8 nucleotides match TRBD2. J gave up 4 bases and V 4 bases, and 6 bases lay outside the gene matches. Per germline, CDR1 MGHDK and CDR2 SYGVNS. The CDR3 totals 14 residues. CDR3: CASSALAGLYEQYF. CDR3 coding DNA: TGTGCCAGCAGTGCCCTAGCGGGTTTGTACGAGCAGTACTTC.

This chain connects TRBV7-2 to TRBJ2-1; 7 bases map to TRBD2. Germline assignment: CDR1 SGHTA and CDR2 FQGNSA. The CDR3 has 15 amino acids. Trimming removed 1 base from V and 4 bases from J; junction bases left unmatched: 4. CDR3 sequence reads: CASSLGGGEYNEQFF. The CDR3 DNA sequence: TGTGCCAGCAGCTTAGGCGGGGGAGAATACAATGAGCAGTTCTTC.

J is TRBJ2-5 and V is TRBV13; 9 nucleotides match TRBD2. The CDR3 contains 14 residues. In germline, CDR1 is PRHDT, CDR2 FYEKMQ (reference sequence). J lost 5 bases, V lost 3 bases, and 4 bases had no gene match. The CDR3 nucleotides read TGTGCCAGCAGCTTCGCGGGGGGGCCGGAGACCCAGTACTTC. It yields the protein CASSFAGGPETQYF.

The genes are TRBV27 and TRBJ2-2, with D perhaps matching TRBD1 (5 bases). The CDR3 length is 14 residues. Germline V CDR1 and CDR2: MNHEY, SMNVEV (reference sequence). Deletions cut 6 bases from V and 1 base from J, with 9 bases between. CDR3 DNA sequence: TGTGCCAGCAGACCTCAGGGGAACACCGGGGAGCTGTTTTTT. It specifies CASRPQGNTGELFF.

The gene calls are TRBV29-1 and TRBJ2-2, with a possible D match to TRBD2 (6 bases). With 0 bases removed from V and 4 bases from J, the gap between germline ends came to 12 bases. This CDR3 is built from 15 residues. CDR1 and CDR2 from the germline V gene are SQVTM and ANQGSEA. DNA of the CDR3: TGCAGCGTTGAAGAGGGGGGAGTCGGCACCGGGGAGCTGTTTTTT. Translated, it gives CSVEEGGVGTGELFF.

The chain has TRBV29-1 and TRBJ2-3, with D hard to call. Germline CDR1 is SQVTM and CDR2 is ANQGSEA. Trimming left V 4 bases short and J 2 bases short, with 13 bases between. The CDR3 has 14 amino acids. The DNA for the CDR3 is TGCAGCGTTGTAGGTCTCCCATTCACAGATACGCAGTATTTT. Its protein product is CSVVGLPFTDTQYF.

In this sample, this clone turned up a few times. The chain combines TRBV4-1 with TRBJ2-1; 8 nucleotides align to TRBD1. This CDR3 region has 18 residues. Germline CDR1 reads MGHRA; CDR2 reads YSYEKL. The trim removed 1 base at V and 3 bases at J, leaving 11 bases unmatched. The CDR3 sequence is CASSQGGSAGGLYNEQFF. CDR3 DNA: TGCGCCAGCAGCCAAGGGGGTAGTGCAGGGGGCCTCTACAATGAGCAGTTCTTC.